What follows are 8 T cell receptor beta chains derived from one specimen sequenced in a study of T cells in Graves' hyperthyroidism and ophthalmopathy. RNA transcripts were the template for amplifying TCR beta CDR3 regions. TCR CDR3 regions were first amplified by RT-PCR with HTBI primers. One entry per CDR3 protein, called by TCRdb with MiXCR from the multiplex PCR reads. The sample has some 570,000 distinct CDR3 sequences; 12% to 15% are singletons. The sample consisted of blood. Receptor source: a woman aged 18-29 years with Graves' ophthalmopathy.

The chain employs TRBV7-2 and TRBJ1-2; D unresolved. V was pared by 10 bases and J by 4 bases, with 10 bases between. The CDR3 covers 11 residues. Per the germline V gene, CDR1 is SGHTA and CDR2 is FQGNSA. For the CDR3, the DNA is TGTGCCACCACCTTGGGCTATGGCTACACCTTC. Amino acids: CATTLGYGYTF.

This clonotype was observed once. This chain links TRBV25-1 with TRBJ1-2, with D maybe TRBD1 (6 bases). This CDR3 comprises 14 residues. Trimming removed 5 bases from V and 9 bases from J, with 19 bases in between. In germline, CDR1 is MGHDK, CDR2 SYGVNS. The CDR3 protein is CASSTRDTFGSYTF. DNA of the CDR3: TGTGCCAGCAGTACCCGGGACACCTTCGGGAGCTACACCTTC.

The CDR3 reads CASGFPLTGTYEQYF. In DNA form, the CDR3 reads TGTGCTAGTGGTTTCCCTTTGACAGGGACCTACGAGCAGTACTTC. The chain joins TRBV12-5 to TRBJ2-7, with TRBD1 matching over 7 bases. V shed 3 bases and J 2 bases; nucleotides not matched to a gene: 7. CDR1 is LGHNT and CDR2 is FRNRAP in the germline V gene. The CDR3 is 15 amino acids.

In its sample, this clonotype was seen many times. V gene TRBV9 combines with J gene TRBJ2-3, with TRBD1 matching 10 bases. The germline CDR1 and CDR2 sequences are SGDLS and YYNGEE. The CDR3 is made up of 15 amino acids. The V gene end was trimmed by 3 bases and the J gene end by 4 bases; junction bases not matched to a gene: 5. The CDR3 loop is CASSGGTGEPDTQYF. The CDR3, as DNA: TGTGCCAGCAGCGGCGGGACAGGGGAACCAGATACGCAGTATTTT.

As regards this clonotype: It may be a read error: a sequence one base away is much more abundant. The chain links TRBV5-5 to TRBJ2-1; D unresolved. The germline V gene encodes CDR1 SGHKS and CDR2 YYEKEE (reference sequence). This CDR3 spans 15 amino acids. The CDR3 is CANSDTDEKFNEQFF. The CDR3 DNA sequence: TGTGCCAACAGCGATACAGACGAGAAGTTCAATGAGCAGTTCTTC. The full variable domain, with the rest looked up from reference TRBV5-5 and TRBJ2-1, is DAGVTQSPTHLIKTRGQQVTLRCSPISGHKSVSWYQQVLGQGPQFIFQYYEKEERGRGNFPDRFSARQFPNYSSELNVNALLLGDSALYLCANSDTDEKFNEQFFGPGTRLTVL.

This clonotype appeared many times. The chain recombines TRBV7-2 with TRBJ1-2; no clear D gene. CDR3 size: 16 residues. V lost 4 bases to trimming and J lost 0 bases, with 15 bases between them. CDR1 and CDR2 (germline): SGHTA, FQGNSA. The CDR3 sequence: CASSYYRTASNYGYTF. CDR3 nucleotides: TGTGCCAGCAGCTATTACCGGACGGCCTCTAACTATGGCTACACCTTC.

This clonotype was seen repeatedly, ten times or more. V is TRBV27 and J is TRBJ2-3, with 8 bases identical to TRBD2. Germline trimming cut 8 bases from V and 2 bases from J; bases unmatched to any gene: 12. CDR1 and CDR2 (germline): MNHEY, SMNVEV (reference sequence). The CDR3 extends over 16 amino acids. In DNA, the CDR3 is TGTGCCAGCCTCCCGAGCGGGAGATTTCCCACAGATACGCAGTATTTT. Its protein product is CASLPSGRFPTDTQYF.

Ten or more counts support this clonotype. The rearrangement uses TRBV7-2 and TRBJ2-1; TRBD1 matches 9 bases. Germline-derived CDR1 and CDR2 are SGHTA and FQGNSA. This CDR3 comprises 13 residues. Germline trimming cut 6 bases from V and 5 bases from J; bases unmatched to any gene: 2. CDR3 nucleotides: TGTGCCAGCAGGGGACAGGGAAACAATGAGCAGTTCTTC. Its protein is CASRGQGNNEQFF.